The 26 T cell receptor beta chains given below trace back to one sample, sequenced in a study of shared clonotypes between healthy human individuals. TCRdb keeps only in-frame clones here, not all; method: immunoSEQ multiplex PCR. Here the sample spans 2 million to 2.5 million clones, under 95% being singletons. CD45RO-negative, CCR7-selected cells formed the naive CD8 fraction, which excluded terminally differentiated effector memory CD45RA+ cells. The specimen was naive CD8+ T cells from PBMCs. These receptor sequences come from a man aged 18 to 30 in good health. Some clones in this sample may be carry-over from other donors' samples.

CDR3 nucleotide sequence: TGTGCCAGCAGTTACTCCTCTGACGGCGACTCCTACGAGCAGTACTTC. Its translation is CASSYSSDGDSYEQYF. The chain links TRBV6-5 to TRBJ2-7; D unresolved. Trimming left V 0 bases short and J 0 bases short, with 12 bases between. Germline V gives CDR1 MNHEY, CDR2 SVGAGI. This CDR3 is built from 16 residues.

The genes are TRBV9 and TRBJ1-2, with a weak D call TRBD1 (6 bases). Germline lookup yields CDR1 SGDLS and CDR2 YYNGEE. The ends were cut back, 0 bases at V and 1 base at J, with 10 bases in the middle. The CDR3 contains 15 residues. The chain's CDR3 is CASSVAQDSNYGYTF. CDR3 nucleotides: TGTGCCAGCAGCGTAGCTCAGGACAGTAACTATGGCTACACCTTC.

This clone has more than one count but fewer than ten. The J gene is TRBJ1-1, the V gene TRBV28, with TRBD1 matching 8 bases. Unmatched junction bases numbered 5, after V lost 4 bases and J lost 7 bases. This CDR3 has 13 amino acids. The germline CDR1 and CDR2 sequences are MDHEN and SYDVKM. CDR3 sequence (DNA): TGTGCCAGCAGTTACAGGGGGGTCGTTGAAGCTTTCTTT. Protein sequence: CASSYRGVVEAFF.

This sequence joins TRBV15 and TRBJ2-1; weak D call: TRBD2 (6 bases). Germline CDR1 reads LNHNV; CDR2 reads YYDKDF (reference sequence). Trimming stripped 1 base from V and 6 bases from J, with 22 bases between. CDR3 size: 18 residues. CDR3 amino acids: CATSRGAGGLPPLNEQFF. In DNA, the CDR3 is TGTGCCACCAGCAGAGGTGCTGGAGGGCTGCCCCCTCTCAATGAGCAGTTCTTC.

CDR3 coding DNA: TGTGCCAGCAGCGTAGGGGACGACGCGTCCTACGAGCAGTACTTC. This sequence encodes CASSVGDDASYEQYF. This rearrangement joins TRBV9 to TRBJ2-7, with D possibly being TRBD1 or TRBD2 (5 bases each). V lost 0 bases, J lost 1 base, and 11 bases lay in between. Germline V CDR1 and CDR2: SGDLS, YYNGEE. The CDR3 runs to 15 residues.

The chain uses TRBV6-1 and TRBJ2-7, with TRBD2 matching over 9 bases. The CDR3 runs 14 residues. CDR1 is MNHNS and CDR2 is SASEGT in the germline V gene. V dropped 6 bases and J dropped 3; count of bases not matched to a gene: 6. CDR3 amino acids: CASSPTSGYYEQYF. CDR3 bases: TGTGCCAGCAGCCCGACTAGCGGATACTACGAGCAGTACTTC.

The table lists this clone with a count of one. V is TRBV6-1 and J is TRBJ1-1; no clear D. CDR3 length: 14 residues. V was cut by 5 bases and J by 6 bases, with 16 bases left in between. The V gene's germline CDR1 is MNHNS and CDR2 SASEGT. CDR3 bases: TGTGCCAGCAGTCCCCGTGGAACCCCCTCTGAAGCTTTCTTT. Encoded protein: CASSPRGTPSEAFF.

The chain employs TRBV27 and TRBJ2-7, with 7 bases aligning to TRBD1. The CDR3 spans 16 residues. Germline trimming cut 0 bases from V and 0 bases from J; bases unmatched to any gene: 5. In germline, CDR1 is MNHEY, CDR2 SMNVEV (reference sequence). CDR3 sequence: CASSLSLTGASYEQYF. CDR3 bases: TGTGCCAGCAGTTTATCGCTCACAGGGGCCTCCTACGAGCAGTACTTC.

This chain joins TRBV27 and TRBJ2-7, with D unresolved. The CDR3 is made up of 14 amino acids. The germline V gene has CDR1 MNHEY and CDR2 SMNVEV (reference sequence). The V end was cut by 4 bases, the J end by 7 bases, with 17 bases between. DNA of the CDR3: TGTGCCAGCAGTTCAAGGAACTCCATAGGGGAGCAGTACTTC. It translates to CASSSRNSIGEQYF.

This clone was counted a single time. V gene TRBV27 combines with J gene TRBJ1-5, with 7 bases aligning to TRBD1. Germline CDR1 reads MNHEY; CDR2 reads SMNVEV (reference sequence). The junction had 8 bases not matched to a gene; V was cut back by 2 bases and J by 4 bases. The CDR3 is made up of 16 amino acids. The chain's CDR3 is CASSLRQGEGNQPQHF. The CDR3 DNA is TGTGCCAGCAGTTTAAGACAGGGCGAGGGGAATCAGCCCCAGCATTTT.

This clone was seen a handful of times. Other DNA sequences within the sample encode an identical CDR3. The chain links TRBV4-1 to TRBJ1-1; 7 nucleotides match TRBD1. Germline CDR1 is MGHRA and CDR2 is YSYEKL. The CDR3 loop spans 16 amino acids. V shed 3 bases and J 3 bases; nucleotides not matched to a gene: 10. The CDR3 sequence: CASSQIMTGRDTEAFF. For the CDR3, the DNA is TGCGCCAGCAGCCAGATAATGACAGGGCGGGACACTGAAGCTTTCTTT.

The V and J genes are TRBV5-1 and TRBJ1-5; D remains unclear. This CDR3 comprises 13 residues. V lost 1 base and J 3 bases, leaving 5 bases between the germline ends. The germline CDR1 and CDR2 sequences are SGHRS and YFSETQ. The CDR3: CASSLYPNQPQHF. As DNA, the CDR3 is TGCGCCAGCAGCTTGTATCCCAATCAGCCCCAGCATTTT.

This chain connects TRBV28 to TRBJ1-4; D remains unclear. The V gene lost 3 bases and the J gene lost 0 bases, with 14 bases spanning the gap. Germline V gene sequence: CDR1 MDHEN, CDR2 SYDVKM. CDR3 size: 17 residues. CDR3 DNA: TGTGCCAGCAGTTTTCACACCGCCGATGCAACTAATGAAAAACTGTTTTTT. It specifies CASSFHTADATNEKLFF.

The J gene is TRBJ2-2, the V gene TRBV13; 7 bases agree with TRBD1. The CDR3 runs to 16 residues. Germline CDR1 is PRHDT and CDR2 is FYEKMQ (reference sequence). V shed 4 bases, J shed 0 bases, and the junction held 5 bases outside the gene matches. The CDR3: CASSSQGPPNTGELFF. In nucleotides, the CDR3 is TGTGCCAGCAGCTCACAGGGGCCTCCGAACACCGGGGAGCTGTTTTTT.

V is TRBV27 and J is TRBJ2-7, with TRBD2 identical over 13 bases. Germline V lookup: CDR1 MNHEY, CDR2 SMNVEV (reference sequence). The length of the CDR3 is 17 residues. The ends lost 3 bases at V and 5 bases at J; junction bases unmatched: 10. The CDR3 is CASSFLGTSGISHEQYF. The DNA of the CDR3 is TGTGCCAGCAGTTTCCTCGGGACTAGCGGGATTTCCCACGAGCAGTACTTC.

This clone was picked up one time. CDR3 region: CSVTDPGHYNEQFF. The CDR3 region has the DNA TGCAGCGTGACGGACCCGGGACACTACAATGAGCAGTTCTTC. The chain has TRBV29-1 and TRBJ2-1; a weak D match, TRBD1 (6 bases). V lost 6 bases, J lost 3 bases, and 15 bases lay in between. This CDR3 comprises 14 residues. Germline CDR1 reads SQVTM; CDR2 reads ANQGSEA.

This clone was seen a single time. This sequence joins TRBV7-2 and TRBJ1-5; D call uncertain. The germline V and J ends were trimmed by 4 bases and 4 bases, with 11 bases remaining between them. CDR1 is SGHTA and CDR2 is FQGNSA in the germline V gene. CDR3 size: 14 residues. DNA for the CDR3: TGTGCCAGCAGCTCCTGGGTGGGGAATCAGCCCCAGCATTTT. Amino acids: CASSSWVGNQPQHF. Supplemented by reference TRBV7-2 and TRBJ1-5, the full variable domain reads GAGVSQSPSNKVTEKGKDVELRCDPISGHTALYWYRQSLGQGLEFLIYFQGNSAPDKSGLPSDRFSAERTGGSVSTLTIQRTQQEDSAVYLCASSSWVGNQPQHFGDGTRLSIL.

The J gene is TRBJ1-5, the V gene TRBV5-1, with a weak D call TRBD1 (5 bases). The germline V and J ends were trimmed by 0 bases and 7 bases, with 14 bases remaining between them. From germline, CDR1 is SGHRS and CDR2 YFSETQ. This CDR3 contains 15 residues. The CDR3 coding sequence is TGCGCCAGCAGCTTGGCCGGAGGGGTGGGACAGCCCCAGCATTTT. Its protein is CASSLAGGVGQPQHF.

The rearrangement uses TRBV9 and TRBJ2-3; TRBD1 might be the D (6 bases). Germline V gene lookup returns CDR1 SGDLS and CDR2 YYNGEE. Trimming pared 4 bases from V and 1 base from J, leaving 13 bases between. The CDR3 has 15 amino acids. CDR3: CASSPQDSRTDTQYF. The CDR3 DNA reads as TGTGCCAGCAGCCCACAGGACAGCCGCACAGATACGCAGTATTTT.

The count of this clone is one. The V gene is TRBV28, the J gene TRBJ2-1; D unresolved. CDR1 MDHEN and CDR2 SYDVKM come from the germline V gene. The CDR3 runs 14 residues. The V end was cut by 3 bases, the J end by 5 bases, with 11 bases between. CDR3 coding DNA: TGTGCCAGCAGTTTCCCCGACGAGGACAATGAGCAGTTCTTC. Translated, it gives CASSFPDEDNEQFF.

The J gene is TRBJ2-1, the V gene TRBV7-3, with TRBD1 as a possible D gene (6 bases). V dropped 4 bases and J dropped 5 bases, with 15 bases sitting between them. Germline-derived CDR1 and CDR2 are SGHTA and FQGTGA. The CDR3 is 15 amino acids. Here the CDR3 DNA reads TGTGCCAGCAGCTCCACAGGGTCCGCTAACAATGAGCAGTTCTTC. Translated, it gives CASSSTGSANNEQFF.

About this clone: Other DNA sequences in the same sample also yield this CDR3. The chain is built from TRBV9 and TRBJ2-7; TRBD2 agrees at 10 bases. Germline CDR1 and CDR2: SGDLS and YYNGEE. Trimming removed 0 bases from V and 3 bases from J; junction bases left unmatched: 3. The CDR3 is 15 amino acids. CDR3 region: CASSVEPSGSYEQYF. DNA of the CDR3: TGTGCCAGCAGCGTAGAACCTAGCGGGAGCTACGAGCAGTACTTC.

The CDR3 bases are TGTGCCACCAGCAGAGATTACGGAGGGCTCTCCTACGAGCAGTACTTC. Translated, it gives CATSRDYGGLSYEQYF. The chain combines TRBV15 with TRBJ2-7; maybe TRBD2 (6 bases). Trimming removed 0 bases from V and 0 bases from J, with 12 bases in between. In germline, CDR1 is LNHNV, CDR2 YYDKDF (reference sequence). The CDR3 sequence is 16 residues long.

This clone turned up a few times. The chain couples TRBV7-8 to TRBJ1-2, with 9 bases fitting TRBD1. The germline CDR1 and CDR2 sequences are SGHVS and FQNEAQ. CDR3 length: 13 residues. J lost 7 bases, V lost 5 bases, and 5 bases had no gene match. The CDR3 DNA is TGTGCCAGCAGCACCACAGGGGGCTTTGGCTACACCTTC. Translating gives CASSTTGGFGYTF. The full variable domain, rest sourced from reference TRBV7-8 and TRBJ1-2, is GAGVSQSPRYKVAKRGQDVALRCDPISGHVSLFWYQQALGQGPEFLTYFQNEAQLDKSGLPSDRFFAERPEGSVSTLKIQRTQQEDSAVYLCASSTTGGFGYTFGSGTRLTVV.

This clone was picked up one time. V gene TRBV21-1 combines with J gene TRBJ2-7; the table's D call, TRBD2, has no DNA check behind it. TRBV21-1 is given as a pseudogene. The CDR3 consists of 17 residues. The CDR3 spells CASSKRQTSGRESEQYF. CDR3 coding DNA: TGTGCCAGCAGCAAAAGGCAGACTAGCGGGAGGGAAAGCGAGCAGTACTTC.

This chain uses TRBV7-8 with TRBJ1-4, with D possibly being TRBD1 (6 bases). Germline V gives CDR1 SGHVS, CDR2 FQNEAQ. The CDR3 loop spans 14 amino acids. The V end lost 5 bases, the J end lost 7 bases, and 14 bases lay between the germline ends. CDR3 protein: CASSVQGRSEKLFF. The CDR3 nucleotides are TGTGCCAGCAGCGTACAGGGTCGGAGTGAAAAACTGTTTTTT.